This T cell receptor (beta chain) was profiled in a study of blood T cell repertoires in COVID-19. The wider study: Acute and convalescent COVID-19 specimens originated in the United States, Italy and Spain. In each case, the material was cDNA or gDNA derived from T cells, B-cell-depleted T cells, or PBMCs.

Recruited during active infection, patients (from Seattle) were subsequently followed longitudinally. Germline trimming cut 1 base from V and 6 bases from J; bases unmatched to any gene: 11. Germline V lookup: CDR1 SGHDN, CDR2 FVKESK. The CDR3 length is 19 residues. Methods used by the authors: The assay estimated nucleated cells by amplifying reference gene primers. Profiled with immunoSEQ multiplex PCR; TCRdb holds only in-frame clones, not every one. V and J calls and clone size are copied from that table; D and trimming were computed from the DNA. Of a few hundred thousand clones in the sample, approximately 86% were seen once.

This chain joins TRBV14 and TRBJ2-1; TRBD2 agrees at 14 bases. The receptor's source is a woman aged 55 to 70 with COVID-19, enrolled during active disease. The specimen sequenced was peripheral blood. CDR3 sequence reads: CASSQGIRLAGGRSNEQFF. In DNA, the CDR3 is TGTGCCAGCAGCCAAGGGATCAGACTAGCGGGGGGGCGGAGCAATGAGCAGTTCTTC. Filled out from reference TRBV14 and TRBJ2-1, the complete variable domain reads EAGVTQFPSHSVIEKGQTVTLRCDPISGHDNLYWYRRVMGKEIKFLLHFVKESKQDESGMPNNRFLAERTGGTYSTLKVQPAELEDSGVYFCASSQGIRLAGGRSNEQFFGPGTRLTVL.